Presented here are 5 T cell receptor beta chains from one specimen sequenced in a study of blood T cell repertoires in COVID-19 (dated by TCRdb to the early 2020s). The library was obtained by the immunoSEQ multiplex PCR assay. TCRdb re-hosts the immuneACCESS table, in-frame sequences only. Its copies lack some clones; in the studies checked, an unresolved V gene accounts for under half of them, and the cause for the rest is not known. This sample lists about 290,000 clones; roughly 88% were detected once. About 3% of the sample goes to the ten largest clones. Sequenced sample: peripheral blood. These TCRs come from a woman in her twenties or thirties with active or convalescent COVID-19.

This chain links TRBV6-4 with TRBJ1-4, with D possibly TRBD1 on 6 matching bases. This CDR3 contains 13 residues. Germline V gives CDR1 MRHNA, CDR2 SNTAGT. Deletions cut 9 bases from V and 4 bases from J, with 12 bases between. CDR3 in amino acids: CASQGGGNEKLFF. The CDR3 coding sequence is TGTGCCAGTCAGGGAGGGGGTAATGAAAAACTGTTTTTT.

The chain combines TRBV30 with TRBJ1-2; D is uncertain. CDR1 is GTSNPN and CDR2 is SVGIG in the germline V gene (reference sequence). The V end lost 0 bases, the J end lost 7 bases, and 12 bases lay between the germline ends. The CDR3 runs to 13 residues. The DNA for the CDR3 is TGTGCCTGGAGTGTACAGTCCCCAGGTGGCTACACCTTC. It yields the protein CAWSVQSPGGYTF.

This clone was counted a single time. As DNA, the CDR3 is TGTGCCAGTAGTCCCCGAGCGGGTGCCACCGGGGAGCTGTTTTTT. Its translation is CASSPRAGATGELFF. The gene calls are TRBV19 and TRBJ2-2, with D perhaps matching TRBD2 (6 bases). V lost 5 bases to trimming and J lost 4 bases, with 14 bases between them. The CDR3 extends over 15 amino acids. Germline lookup yields CDR1 LNHDA and CDR2 SQIVND (reference sequence).

This clone is a singleton in its sample. The rearrangement joins TRBV4-1 to TRBJ1-2, with TRBD1 matching over 8 bases. V dropped 0 bases and J dropped 4; count of bases not matched to a gene: 4. This CDR3 is 15 amino acids long. Germline V gene lookup returns CDR1 MGHRA and CDR2 YSYEKL. CDR3 sequence: CASSQDWTGIYGYTF. CDR3 bases: TGCGCCAGCAGCCAAGATTGGACAGGGATCTATGGCTACACCTTC.

Of note for this clone: The germline gene is not matched at one end of the junction; a read error may be the cause. J is TRBJ2-5 and V is TRBV10-3; TRBD2 is a possible D gene (5 bases). The CDR3 runs 12 residues. Germline values: CDR1 ENHRY, CDR2 SYGVKD. This chain's CDR3 is CAISPEGDTRYF. CDR3 bases: TGTGCCATCAGTCCAGAGGGTGATACCCGGTACTTC.